The present T cell receptor beta chain was sequenced within a study of blood T cell repertoires in COVID-19 (dated by TCRdb to 2020 to 2021). General notes on the study: Samples from collaborators originated in the United States, Italy and Spain and spanned both the acute and convalescent phases of COVID-19. The prospective study material was composed of cDNA or gDNA derived from T cells, B-cell-depleted T cells, or PBMCs. Where available, HLA class I and class II types were taken from metadata supplied by the sample provider and were not determined by assay-based typing. The sample metadata nearly always contained a de-identified subject ID, COVID-19 status, age in years and sex. Deeply sampled blood TCRbeta repertoires from subjects exposed to, actively infected with, or recovered from COVID-19 were included in the dataset. The repertoires were released in a freely available public database intended as a resource for research on the immune response to SARS-CoV-2. Samples came from the ongoing ImmuneRACE study (first 160 participants) plus 1,254 subjects from 6 global collaborators. Paper-wide results and their limitations: The amount of clinical and demographic metadata varied by source and participant and was provided uncurated.

The immunoSEQ Assay, a bias-controlled multiplex PCR, was used to amplify TCRbeta CDR3 regions from genomic DNA. Per the authors' processing: The number of nucleated cells in each sample was estimated from the amplification of reference gene primers within the assay. Sequence reads were collapsed and filtered to measure the absolute abundance of every unique TCRbeta CDR3 rearrangement. Productive Simpson clonality was computed per sample as the square root of Simpson's diversity index over productive rearrangements. Drawn from immuneACCESS, this table holds only the in-frame rearrangements with V and J called that TCRdb kept. Clones are partly lost; checked studies trace under half to an unresolved V gene and leave the rest unexplained. For V, J and clone size, that table is used; D and trimming come from the DNA. Present in this sample are nearly 110,000 clones, more than 70% of which were seen just once. The ten largest account for approximately 4% of the sample.

Its CDR3 holds 14 amino acids, cysteine through phenylalanine. Solely the CDR3 DNA is kept, with 42 bases framed from the first base. CDR1 and CDR2 were assigned from the germline V gene as KGHSH and LQKENI. V and J lose 3 bases and 5 bases, and a span of 13 bases separates them. On this clone itself: It lacks a known antigen. There are no base qualities to consult, and no much larger clone falls within one base.

Collaborating institutions collected whole blood in K2EDTA tubes following their own protocols. For TCRbeta analysis, collaborators shipped samples as frozen whole blood, isolated PBMCs, or DNA extracted from either of those sample types. The chain is encoded by TRBV18 joined to TRBJ1-2; the D gene lacks a confident call. The source of this sequence is a human donor in a cohort sampled during active COVID-19. The specimen sequenced was peripheral blood. The DNA sequence reads TGTGCCAGCTCACCCGACACTCCGGGGTATGGCTACACCTTC. Its protein product is CASSPDTPGYGYTF.